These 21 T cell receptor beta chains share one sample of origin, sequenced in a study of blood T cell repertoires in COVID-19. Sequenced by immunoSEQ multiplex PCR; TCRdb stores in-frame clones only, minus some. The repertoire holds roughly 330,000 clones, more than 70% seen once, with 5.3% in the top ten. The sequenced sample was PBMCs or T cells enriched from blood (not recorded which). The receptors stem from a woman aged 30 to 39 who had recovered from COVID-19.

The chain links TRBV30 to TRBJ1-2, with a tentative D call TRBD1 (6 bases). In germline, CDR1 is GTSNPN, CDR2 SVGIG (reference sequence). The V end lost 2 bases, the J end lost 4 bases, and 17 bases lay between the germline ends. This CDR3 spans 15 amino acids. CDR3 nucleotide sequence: TGTGCCTGGAGTATCGGGACACGCGGTAGCTATGGCTACACCTTC. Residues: CAWSIGTRGSYGYTF.

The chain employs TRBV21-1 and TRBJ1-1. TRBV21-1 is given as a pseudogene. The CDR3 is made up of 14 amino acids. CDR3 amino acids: CASTLIGGGTEAFF. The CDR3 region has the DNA TGTGCCAGCACCTTAATAGGGGGGGGGACTGAAGCTTTCTTT.

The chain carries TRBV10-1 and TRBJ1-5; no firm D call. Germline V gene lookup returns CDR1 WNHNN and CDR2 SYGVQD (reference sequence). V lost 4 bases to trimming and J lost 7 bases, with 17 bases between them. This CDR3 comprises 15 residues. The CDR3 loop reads CASSGRPGGGQPQHF. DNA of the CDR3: TGCGCCAGCAGTGGGCGGCCGGGTGGAGGACAGCCCCAGCATTTT.

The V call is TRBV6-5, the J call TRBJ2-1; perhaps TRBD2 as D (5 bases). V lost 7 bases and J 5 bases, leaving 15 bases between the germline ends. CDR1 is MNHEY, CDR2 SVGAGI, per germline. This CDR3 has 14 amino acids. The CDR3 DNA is TGTGCCAGCACAACGGGGTTGGGTAACAATGAGCAGTTCTTC. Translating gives CASTTGLGNNEQFF.

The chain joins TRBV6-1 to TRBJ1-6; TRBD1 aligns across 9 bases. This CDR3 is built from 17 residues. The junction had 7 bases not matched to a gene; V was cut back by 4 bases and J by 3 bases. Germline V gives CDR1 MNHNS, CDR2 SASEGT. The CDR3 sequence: CASSASGQGIYNSPLHF. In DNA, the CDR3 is TGTGCCAGCAGTGCTTCCGGACAGGGGATCTATAATTCACCCCTCCACTTT.

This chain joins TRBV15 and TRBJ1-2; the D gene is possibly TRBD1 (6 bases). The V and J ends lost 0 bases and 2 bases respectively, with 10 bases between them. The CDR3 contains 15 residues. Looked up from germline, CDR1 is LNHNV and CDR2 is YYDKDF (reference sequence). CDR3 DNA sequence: TGTGCCACCAGCAGAGATAGGGGGACAAACTATGGCTACACCTTC. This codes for CATSRDRGTNYGYTF.

CDR3 DNA sequence: TGTGCCAGCCCAGGGGTTTCAACCTACGAGCAGTACTTC. Protein product: CASPGVSTYEQYF. The rearrangement uses TRBV27 and TRBJ2-7; D is possibly TRBD1 (6 bases). The CDR3 has 13 amino acids. Per the germline V gene, CDR1 is MNHEY and CDR2 is SMNVEV (reference sequence). Trimming removed 8 bases at V and 2 bases at J, with 13 bases between.

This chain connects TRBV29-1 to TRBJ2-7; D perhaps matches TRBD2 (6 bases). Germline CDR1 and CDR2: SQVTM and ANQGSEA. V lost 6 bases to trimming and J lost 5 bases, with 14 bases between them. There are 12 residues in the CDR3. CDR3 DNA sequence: TGCAGCGTCTCGAGCGGGTTCGACGAGCAGTACTTC. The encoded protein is CSVSSGFDEQYF.

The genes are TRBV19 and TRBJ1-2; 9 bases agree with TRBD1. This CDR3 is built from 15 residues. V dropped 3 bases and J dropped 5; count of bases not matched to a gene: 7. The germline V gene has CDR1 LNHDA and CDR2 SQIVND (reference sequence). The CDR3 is CASSIDRDRAYGYTF. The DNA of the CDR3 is TGTGCCAGTAGTATCGACCGGGACAGGGCATATGGCTACACCTTC.

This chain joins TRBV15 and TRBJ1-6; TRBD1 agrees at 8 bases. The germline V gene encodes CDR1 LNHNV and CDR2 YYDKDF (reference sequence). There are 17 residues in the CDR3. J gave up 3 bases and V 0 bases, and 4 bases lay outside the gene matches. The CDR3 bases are TGTGCCACCAGCAGAGAAGGGGACAGGAGCTATAATTCACCCCTCCACTTT. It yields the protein CATSREGDRSYNSPLHF.

DNA for the CDR3: TGTGCCAGCAGCCTAGCGGGGGGCAATGAGCAGTTCTTC. The encoded protein is CASSLAGGNEQFF. The chain joins TRBV7-3 to TRBJ2-1; 11 bases agree with TRBD2. J gave up 6 bases and V 5 bases, and 0 bases lay outside the gene matches. The length of the CDR3 is 13 residues. Germline CDR1 and CDR2: SGHTA and FQGTGA. The complete variable domain, with remaining parts taken from reference TRBV7-3 and TRBJ2-1, reads GAGVSQTPSNKVTEKGKYVELRCDPISGHTALYWYRQSLGQGPEFLIYFQGTGAADDSGLPNDRFFAVRPEGSVSTLKIQRTERGDSAVYLCASSLAGGNEQFFGPGTRLTVL.

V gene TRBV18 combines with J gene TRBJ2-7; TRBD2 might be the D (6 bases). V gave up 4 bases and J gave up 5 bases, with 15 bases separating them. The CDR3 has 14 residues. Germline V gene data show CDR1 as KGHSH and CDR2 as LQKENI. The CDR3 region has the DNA TGTGCCAGCTCACACGGCGGGGCCGGGGACGAGCAGTACTTC. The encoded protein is CASSHGGAGDEQYF. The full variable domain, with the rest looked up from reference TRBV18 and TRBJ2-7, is NAGVMQNPRHLVRRRGQEARLRCSPMKGHSHVYWYRQLPEEGLKFMVYLQKENIIDESGMPKERFSAEFPKEGPSILRIQQVVRGDSAAYFCASSHGGAGDEQYFGPGTRLTVT.

The CDR3 DNA sequence: TGTGCCATCAGTGAGAGGGGGGGAGAGAGCACCATATATTTT. Translating gives CAISERGGESTIYF. The rearrangement joins TRBV10-3 to TRBJ1-3, with D maybe TRBD1 (6 bases). V lost 2 bases and J 9 bases, leaving 14 bases between the germline ends. Germline V gene data show CDR1 as ENHRY and CDR2 as SYGVKD. This CDR3 spans 14 amino acids.

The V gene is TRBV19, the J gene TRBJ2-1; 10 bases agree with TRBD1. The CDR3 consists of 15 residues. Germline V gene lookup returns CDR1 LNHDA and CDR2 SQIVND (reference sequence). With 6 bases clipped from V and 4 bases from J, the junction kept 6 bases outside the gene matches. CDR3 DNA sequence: TGTGCCAGTAGGAACCGGGACAGGGGTTACAATGAGCAGTTCTTC. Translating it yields CASRNRDRGYNEQFF. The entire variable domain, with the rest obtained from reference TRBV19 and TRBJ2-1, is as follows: DGGITQSPKYLFRKEGQNVTLSCEQNLNHDAMYWYRQDPGQGLRLIYYSQIVNDFQKGDIAEGYSVSREKKESFPLTVTSAQKNPTAFYLCASRNRDRGYNEQFFGPGTRLTVL.

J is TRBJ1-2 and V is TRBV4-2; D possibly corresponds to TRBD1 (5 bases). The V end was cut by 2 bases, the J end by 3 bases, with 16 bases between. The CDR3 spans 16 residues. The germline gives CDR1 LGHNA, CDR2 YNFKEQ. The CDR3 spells CASSQIGRWGDYGYTF. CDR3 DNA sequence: TGTGCCAGCAGCCAAATAGGTCGTTGGGGGGACTATGGCTACACCTTC.

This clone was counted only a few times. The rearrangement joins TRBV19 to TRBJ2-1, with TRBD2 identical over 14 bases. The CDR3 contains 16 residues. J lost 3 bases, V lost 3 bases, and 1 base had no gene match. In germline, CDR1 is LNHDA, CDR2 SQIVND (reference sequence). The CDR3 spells CASSMGLAGVYNEQFF. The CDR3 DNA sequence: TGTGCCAGTAGTATGGGACTAGCGGGGGTCTACAATGAGCAGTTCTTC. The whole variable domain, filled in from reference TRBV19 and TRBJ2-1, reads DGGITQSPKYLFRKEGQNVTLSCEQNLNHDAMYWYRQDPGQGLRLIYYSQIVNDFQKGDIAEGYSVSREKKESFPLTVTSAQKNPTAFYLCASSMGLAGVYNEQFFGPGTRLTVL.

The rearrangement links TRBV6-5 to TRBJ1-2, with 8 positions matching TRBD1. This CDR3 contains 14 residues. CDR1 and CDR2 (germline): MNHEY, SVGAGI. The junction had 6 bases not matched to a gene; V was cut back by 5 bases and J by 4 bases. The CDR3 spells CASSLTGEAYGYTF. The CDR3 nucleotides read TGTGCCAGCAGTCTGACAGGGGAGGCCTATGGCTACACCTTC.

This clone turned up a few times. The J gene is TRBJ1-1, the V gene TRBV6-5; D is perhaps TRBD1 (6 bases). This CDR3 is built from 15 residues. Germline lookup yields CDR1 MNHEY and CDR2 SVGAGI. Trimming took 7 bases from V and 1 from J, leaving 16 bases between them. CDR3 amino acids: CASNQPGGANTEAFF. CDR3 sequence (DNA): TGTGCCAGCAACCAACCTGGGGGGGCGAACACTGAAGCTTTCTTT.

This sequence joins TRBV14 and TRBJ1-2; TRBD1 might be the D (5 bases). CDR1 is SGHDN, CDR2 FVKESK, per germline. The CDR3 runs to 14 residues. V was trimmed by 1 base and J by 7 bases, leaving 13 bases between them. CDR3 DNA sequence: TGTGCCAGCAGCCAAGGACAAACGGGGGTTGGCTACACCTTC. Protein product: CASSQGQTGVGYTF.

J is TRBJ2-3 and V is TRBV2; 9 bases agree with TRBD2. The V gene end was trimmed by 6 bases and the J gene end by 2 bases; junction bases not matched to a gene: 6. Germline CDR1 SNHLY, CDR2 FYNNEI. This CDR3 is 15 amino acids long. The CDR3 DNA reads TGTGCCAGCAGGGAGCGGGGGGCCTACACAGATACGCAGTATTTT. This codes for CASRERGAYTDTQYF.

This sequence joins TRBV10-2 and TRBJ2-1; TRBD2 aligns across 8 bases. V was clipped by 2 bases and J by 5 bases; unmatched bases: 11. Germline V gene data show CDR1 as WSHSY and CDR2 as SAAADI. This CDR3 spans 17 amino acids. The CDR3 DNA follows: TGCGCCAGCAGTGAGCCCTCGGGCGGGGGGCATAACAATGAGCAGTTCTTC. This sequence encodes CASSEPSGGGHNNEQFF.